This T cell receptor beta chain was sequenced in a study of T cells after yellow fever vaccination. Background on the study: Fractions of low cell number were prepared using SMART-Seq v4 Ultra Low Input. The study, taken as a whole, reports: Clones from primary vaccination mostly reappeared after the booster (about 97% CD4, under 90% CD8). Weaker, the secondary response had a peak occurring faster, on day 5 versus 15.

The CDR3 is 17 amino acids. With V trimmed by 0 bases and J by 3 bases, 8 bases remained unmatched. Germline V CDR1 and CDR2: WSHSY, SAAADI. This clonotype has a count of ten or more. Its antigen is as yet unknown. For TCR, cDNA came from 5'RACE template switching, which added a universal primer site and UMIs. From the 5' RACE reads, TCRdb called clonotypes with MiXCR, one entry per CDR3 protein. The table includes approximately 74,000 distinct CDR3 sequences, more than 5.5% detected once. The clonotype comes from a man aged 18-30 years who received the YFV17D yellow fever vaccine. V gene TRBV10-2 combines with J gene TRBJ2-3; 8 nucleotides align to TRBD1. The sample in question was CD8+ T cells sorted from PBMCs, obtained more than 4 days after the first yellow fever vaccination. The CDR3 DNA is TGCGCCAGCAGTGAGTCAGTAGGACAGGGCTATACAGATACGCAGTATTTT. Translating it yields CASSESVGQGYTDTQYF.